These 15 T cell receptor beta chains came from one sample sequenced in a study of blood T cell repertoires in COVID-19. Only in-frame clones appear in the TCRdb table, and some are missing; sequencing was by immunoSEQ multiplex PCR. This sample has a few hundred thousand clones, with almost 85% found just once. The sample was peripheral blood. These receptor sequences come from a human donor in a cohort sampled during active COVID-19.

This clone showed up just a few times. The chain uses TRBV15 and TRBJ2-7, with a possible D match to TRBD1 (5 bases). V lost 0 bases to trimming and J lost 2 bases, with 11 bases between them. Germline V gives CDR1 LNHNV, CDR2 YYDKDF (reference sequence). The CDR3 consists of 15 residues. The CDR3 loop is CATSREAGLTYEQYF. Here the CDR3 DNA reads TGTGCCACCAGCAGAGAGGCAGGGCTCACCTACGAGCAGTACTTC. The complete variable domain, with remaining parts taken from reference TRBV15 and TRBJ2-7, reads DAMVIQNPRYQVTQFGKPVTLSCSQTLNHNVMYWYQQKSSQAPKLLFHYYDKDFNNEADTPDNFQSRRPNTSFCFLDIRSPGLGDTAMYLCATSREAGLTYEQYFGPGTRLTVT.

The rearrangement uses TRBV29-1 and TRBJ2-4, with a tentative D call TRBD1 (5 bases). Trimming removed 5 bases from V and 9 bases from J, with 14 bases in between. This CDR3 spans 12 amino acids. Per germline, CDR1 SQVTM and CDR2 ANQGSEA. The CDR3 is CSVQARASIQYF. The CDR3 nucleotides are TGCAGCGTTCAAGCCAGGGCGAGCATTCAGTACTTC.

The chain carries TRBV14 and TRBJ1-1; TRBD1 matches at 8 bases. CDR3 size: 14 residues. Trimming took 3 bases from V and 0 from J; bases not matched to a gene: 0. Germline V gene data show CDR1 as SGHDN and CDR2 as FVKESK. CDR3 DNA: TGTGCCAGCAGCCAGGACAGGGTGAACACTGAAGCTTTCTTT. Its protein product is CASSQDRVNTEAFF.

The chain is built from TRBV7-3 and TRBJ2-4; the match to TRBD2 covers 10 bases. There are 13 residues in the CDR3. After removal of 5 bases from V and 8 bases from J, the junction contained 3 bases not matched to a gene. CDR1 is SGHTA and CDR2 is FQGTGA in the germline V gene. The DNA for the CDR3 is TGTGCCAGCAGCCCCAGCGGGGGGGACATTCAGTACTTC. It yields the protein CASSPSGGDIQYF.

The V call is TRBV27, the J call TRBJ1-2; the match to TRBD1 covers 10 bases. This CDR3 comprises 18 residues. V lost 3 bases to trimming and J lost 2 bases; unmatched junction nucleotides: 12. Germline CDR1 reads MNHEY; CDR2 reads SMNVEV (reference sequence). The DNA of the CDR3 is TGTGCCAGCAGTTTTTTCGGGACAGGGGCGGGAGTGAACTATGGCTACACCTTC. Translation: CASSFFGTGAGVNYGYTF.

This chain uses TRBV9 with TRBJ2-7; 8 bases align to TRBD1. The CDR3 consists of 14 residues. Germline V gene sequence: CDR1 SGDLS, CDR2 YYNGEE. V dropped 7 bases and J dropped 4; count of bases not matched to a gene: 10. The CDR3 loop reads CASGKTGQEYEQYF. CDR3 DNA sequence: TGTGCCAGCGGCAAGACGGGACAGGAGTACGAGCAGTACTTC.

For the CDR3, the DNA is TGCAGCGTGGGAAAGGGGGAAAAAACTGAAGCTTTCTTT. It encodes CSVGKGEKTEAFF. The chain recombines TRBV29-1 with TRBJ1-1; weak D call: TRBD1 (6 bases). Germline loops: CDR1 SQVTM, CDR2 ANQGSEA. CDR3 size: 13 residues. With 6 bases removed from V and 5 bases from J, the gap between germline ends came to 16 bases.

The chain combines TRBV6-5 with TRBJ2-1, with 9 bases aligning to TRBD2. Germline CDR1 MNHEY, CDR2 SVGAGI. CDR3 length: 15 amino acids. V trimming: 6 bases; J trimming: 5 bases; junction bases outside the gene matches: 8. CDR3: CASSPGLAFHNEQFF. In DNA, the CDR3 is TGTGCCAGCAGCCCGGGACTAGCTTTCCACAATGAGCAGTTCTTC.

This chain joins TRBV14 and TRBJ2-2; 8 bases match TRBD2. V was pared by 9 bases and J by 1 base, with 10 bases of the junction left unmatched. The CDR3 length is 16 residues. Germline CDR1 is SGHDN and CDR2 is FVKESK. CDR3 residues: CASQKNSGGNTGELFF. The DNA of the CDR3 is TGTGCCAGTCAAAAAAACAGCGGGGGGAACACCGGGGAGCTGTTTTTT.

V and J are TRBV7-9 and TRBJ1-1, with 10 bases aligning to TRBD1. Germline loops: CDR1 SEHNR, CDR2 FQNEAQ (reference sequence). The CDR3 is 16 residues long. Germline trimming cut 0 bases from V and 5 bases from J; bases unmatched to any gene: 6. For the CDR3, the DNA is TGTGCCAGCAGCTTAGCCGGGACAGGGGATCGGACTGAAGCTTTCTTT. Translated: CASSLAGTGDRTEAFF.

The rearrangement joins TRBV29-1 to TRBJ1-2; D gene uncertain. The CDR3 has 13 amino acids. The germline gives CDR1 SQVTM, CDR2 ANQGSEA. Trimming pared 7 bases from V and 7 bases from J, leaving 19 bases between. CDR3 sequence reads: CSGRIDGSGGYTF. The CDR3 bases are TGCAGCGGGAGGATCGATGGTAGTGGTGGCTACACCTTC. Drawing the rest from reference TRBV29-1 and TRBJ1-2, the complete variable domain is SAVISQKPSRDICQRGTSLTIQCQVDSQVTMMFWYRQQPGQSLTLIATANQGSEATYESGFVIDKFPISRPNLTFSTLTVSNMSPEDSSIYLCSGRIDGSGGYTFGSGTRLTVV.

The V and J genes are TRBV7-7 and TRBJ1-4; 9 bases are a match to TRBD1. This CDR3 has 15 amino acids. Germline V gene sequence: CDR1 SSHAT, CDR2 FNYEAQ (reference sequence). With V trimmed by 3 bases and J by 8 bases, 7 bases remained unmatched. CDR3 in DNA: TGTGCCAGCAGCTTTAACAGGGGGCCGAACGAAAAACTGTTTTTT. Its translation is CASSFNRGPNEKLFF. Using reference TRBV7-7 and TRBJ1-4 for the parts outside the CDR3, the full variable domain is GAGVSQSPRYKVTKRGQDVTLRCDPISSHATLYWYQQALGQGPEFLTYFNYEAQPDKSGLPSDRFSAERPEGSISTLTIQRTEQRDSAMYRCASSFNRGPNEKLFFGSGTQLSVL.

The V gene is TRBV19, the J gene TRBJ1-1; TRBD1 might be the D (6 bases). The CDR3 has 15 residues. The V end lost 2 bases, the J end lost 5 bases, and 15 bases lay between the germline ends. From germline, CDR1 is LNHDA and CDR2 SQIVND (reference sequence). The CDR3 sequence is CASSILQGPGTEAFF. Here the CDR3 DNA reads TGTGCCAGTAGTATACTACAGGGCCCGGGGACTGAAGCTTTCTTT.

The rearrangement joins TRBV28 to TRBJ1-4; D is unresolved. V was shortened by 2 bases and J by 4 bases, with 11 bases between the two germline ends. The CDR3 consists of 15 residues. Germline CDR1 reads MDHEN; CDR2 reads SYDVKM. The CDR3 loop reads CASSLAGGVNEKLFF. The CDR3 DNA reads as TGTGCCAGCAGTTTAGCTGGAGGAGTTAATGAAAAACTGTTTTTT.

This clone showed up just once. The chain combines TRBV7-9 with TRBJ1-1; weak D call: TRBD1 (6 bases). The CDR3 consists of 12 residues. Germline assignment: CDR1 SEHNR and CDR2 FQNEAQ (reference sequence). Trimming removed 3 bases at V and 7 bases at J, with 9 bases between. CDR3 region: CASSLRTVEAFF. In DNA form, the CDR3 reads TGTGCCAGCAGCTTGCGGACAGTTGAAGCTTTCTTT.